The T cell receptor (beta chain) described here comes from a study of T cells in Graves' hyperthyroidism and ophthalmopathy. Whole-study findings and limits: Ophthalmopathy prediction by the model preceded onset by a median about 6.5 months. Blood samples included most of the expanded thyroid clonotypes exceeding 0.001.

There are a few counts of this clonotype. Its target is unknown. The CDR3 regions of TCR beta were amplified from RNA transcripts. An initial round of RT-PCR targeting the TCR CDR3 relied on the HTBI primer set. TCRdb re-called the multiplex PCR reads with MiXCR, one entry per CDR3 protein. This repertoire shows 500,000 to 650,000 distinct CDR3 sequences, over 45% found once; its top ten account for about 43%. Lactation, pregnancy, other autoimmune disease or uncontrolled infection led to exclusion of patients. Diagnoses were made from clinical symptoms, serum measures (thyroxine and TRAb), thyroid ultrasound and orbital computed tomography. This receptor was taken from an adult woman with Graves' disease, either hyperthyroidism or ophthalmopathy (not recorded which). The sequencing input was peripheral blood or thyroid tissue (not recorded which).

CDR3 loop: CASSQDLAGMAQYF. CDR3 bases: TGTGCCAGCAGCCAAGATTTAGCGGGAATGGCCCAGTACTTC. The V gene is TRBV3-1, the J gene TRBJ2-5; 8 bases are shared with TRBD2. The CDR3 covers 14 residues. Losses at the gene ends were 0 bases for V and 9 bases for J; bases not matched to a gene: 6. Germline CDR1 and CDR2: LGHDT and YNNKEL (reference sequence).